The sequence of this TCR beta chain was determined in a study of identical twins. From germline, CDR1 is MNHEY and CDR2 SVGAGI. There are 14 residues in the CDR3. Between the trimmed V and J ends, which lost 2 bases and 1 base, there was a span of 8 bases. This clonotype was picked up a small number of times. Carrying unique molecular identifiers, the cDNA also gained a universal primer site through template switching. TCRdb re-derived calls from the 5' RACE reads in MiXCR, one entry per CDR3 protein. The repertoire includes approximately 350,000 distinct CDR3 sequences, about 12% of them detected once, and more than 6% sits in the top ten. These data are also associated with another study on yellow fever vaccine responses in identical twins. Per that study: Vaccine T cell responses of twins reportedly seemed partly convergent and partly personalized.

Sequenced material: CD8+ T cells sorted from blood. The sequence was obtained from a woman younger than 35 in good health. The rearrangement uses TRBV6-5 and TRBJ1-1; D ambiguous. CDR3 bases: TGTGCCAGCAGTTACCGTTCAGGGAACACTGAAGCTTTCTTT. The encoded protein is CASSYRSGNTEAFF.